This is a list of T cell receptor beta chains from one sample in a study. TCRdb reprocessed the 5' RACE reads with MiXCR, giving one entry per CDR3 protein. The data show about 5,300 distinct CDR3 sequences, 36% seen once. Material for sequencing was memory CD4+ T cells sorted from blood. These receptors came from a female donor with breast cancer. Each CDR3 is given with its conserved first and last residue. Fields, in order: J gene, D gene, clone size, V gene, CDR3 protein, CDR3 DNA. D genes are given only for firm matches. Some rows mark clone size as missing; the rest say once, few, many or name a class of expanded clone.

TRBJ2-7,-,-,TRBV5-4,CASSLEVSRDYEQYF,TGTGCCAGCAGCTTGGAGGTTAGCAGGGACTACGAGCAGTACTTC
TRBJ2-3,-,many,TRBV7-2,CASSGAGGGTSTDTQYF,TGTGCCAGCAGCGGGGCTGGTGGTGGGACCAGCACAGATACGCAGTATTTT
TRBJ1-6,-,-,TRBV13,CASSPRGSAAPLHF,TGTGCCAGCAGTCCAAGGGGGTCGGCTGCACCCCTCCACTTT
TRBJ1-2,-,many,TRBV18,CASSQGQNYGYTF,TGTGCCAGCTCACAGGGGCAGAACTATGGCTACACCTTC
TRBJ2-1,-,-,TRBV7-9,CASSFLTSTDEQFF,TGTGCCAGCAGCTTTCTCACTAGTACGGATGAGCAGTTCTTC
TRBJ1-2,-,-,TRBV5-1,CASSLEPVGGHTF,TGCGCCAGCAGCCTGGAACCCGTCGGTGGCCACACCTTC
TRBJ2-5,TRBD2,many,TRBV29-1,CSVEDRGVGATQYF,TGCAGCGTTGAGGACCGGGGGGTCGGTGCGACCCAGTACTTC
TRBJ1-3,TRBD1,many,TRBV27,CASSLGGTGNTIYF,TGTGCCAGCAGCCTAGGGGGCACGGGAAACACCATATATTTT
TRBJ2-2,-,medium-sized,TRBV2,CASSQASARGTGELFF,TGTGCCAGCAGTCAAGCTAGCGCCCGGGGCACCGGGGAGCTGTTTTTT
TRBJ2-2,-,many,TRBV5-5,CASSRDSSHLTGSTPGSCFF,-
TRBJ2-1,TRBD2,-,TRBV5-1,CASSLQLAGVDEQFF,TGCGCCAGCAGCTTGCAACTAGCGGGAGTTGATGAGCAGTTCTTC
TRBJ2-3,TRBD2,-,TRBV19,CASSIRRGGSSDTQYF,TGTGCCAGTAGTATACGACGGGGGGGGTCGTCAGATACGCAGTATTTT
TRBJ1-2,-,-,TRBV7-2,CASSLVGHGGYGYAF,TGTGCCAGCAGCTTAGTGGGCCACGGGGGGTATGGCTACGCCTTC
TRBJ2-2,-,many,TRBV12-3/TRBV12-4,CASSPYRETTGELFF,TGTGCCAGCAGTCCCTACCGTGAGACCACCGGGGAGCTGTTTTTT
TRBJ2-1,-,-,TRBV12-3/TRBV12-4,CAGSLRAGNEQFF,TGTGCCGGCAGTTTACGCGCTGGCAATGAGCAGTTCTTC
TRBJ1-1,-,-,TRBV3-1,CASSQALNTEAFF,TGTGCCAGCAGCCAAGCTCTGAACACTGAAGCTTTCTTT
TRBJ1-6,-,-,TRBV12-2,CASRSRTEISCSSPLHF,TGTGCAAGTCGCTCCAGGACAGAGATTTCCTGTAGTTCACCCCTCCACTTT
TRBJ2-1,-,-,TRBV11-2,CASSLDRVREGTGEQSF,TGTGCCAGCAGCTTAGATCGGGTTCGGGAGGGGACAGGTGAGCAGTCCTTC
TRBJ2-1,TRBD1,medium-sized,TRBV4-1,CASSRTGGNEQFF,TGCGCCAGCAGCCGGACAGGCGGGAATGAGCAGTTCTTC
TRBJ2-5,TRBD2,many,TRBV9,CASSVAPGRIETQYF,TGTGCCAGCAGCGTCGCCCCCGGGAGGATCGAGACCCAGTACTTC
TRBJ2-7,-,-,TRBV7-2,CASSLTLTYEQYF,TGTGCCAGCAGCTTAACCTTAACCTACGAGCAGTACTTC
TRBJ2-7,TRBD2,-,TRBV6-5,CASSPPGGYEQYF,TGTGCCAGCAGTCCTCCGGGGGGGTACGAGCAGTACTTC
TRBJ2-7,-,few,TRBV4-1,CASPGQEILEGARDEQYF,TGCGCCAGCCCCGGCCAAGAGATTTTAGAGGGCGCCCGGGACGAGCAGTACTTC
TRBJ2-3,TRBD1,many,TRBV20-1,CSARARGQDTQYF,TGCAGTGCTAGAGCCAGGGGGCAAGATACGCAGTATTTT
TRBJ1-1,TRBD1,medium-sized,TRBV5-1,CASSTGQEGTEAFF,TGCGCCAGCAGCACCGGACAGGAGGGCACTGAAGCTTTCTTT
TRBJ2-1,TRBD2,few,TRBV11-1,CASGIAGGANEQFF,TGTGCCAGCGGGATAGCGGGAGGCGCCAATGAGCAGTTCTTC
TRBJ2-1,TRBD2,-,TRBV13,CASSSRLAGATYNEQFF,TGTGCCAGCAGCTCCCGACTAGCGGGAGCGACCTACAATGAGCAGTTCTTC
TRBJ2-7,TRBD1,-,TRBV6-5,CASSSTTGGSYEQYF,TGTGCCAGCAGTTCTACGACAGGGGGCTCCTACGAGCAGTACTTC
TRBJ2-4,-,once,TRBV7-2,CANSLGQQNIQNF,TGTGCCAACAGCTTAGGACAGCAAAACATTCAGAACTTC
TRBJ2-7,-,medium-sized,TRBV10-3,CAISEAPHEQYF,TGTGCCATCAGTGAGGCCCCTCACGAGCAGTACTTC
TRBJ1-2,-,-,TRBV20-1,CSARHGNYGCTF,TGCAGTGCTCGTCATGGGAACTATGGCTGCACCTTC
TRBJ2-2,-,many,TRBV11-2,CASSLIRGNTGELFF,TGTGCCAGCAGCTTAATTCGGGGGAACACCGGGGAGCTGTTTTTT
TRBJ2-7,-,few,TRBV6-5,CASSPTYTSYEQYF,TGTGCCAGCAGCCCTACCTACACCTCCTACGAGCAGTACTTC
TRBJ2-3,-,-,TRBV7-9,CASSSTGGPTDTQYF,TGTGCCAGCAGCTCCACCGGGGGACCCACAGATACGCAGTATTTT
TRBJ1-2,-,-,TRBV5-8,CASTGTRANYGYTF,TGTGCCAGCACCGGGACGCGAGCTAACTATGGCTACACCTTC
TRBJ1-5,-,-,TRBV20-1,CSARQGYQPQHF,TGCAGTGCTAGACAGGGATATCAGCCCCAGCATTTT
TRBJ2-5,-,medium-sized,TRBV29-1,CSVEPRGRETQYF,TGCAGCGTTGAACCACGGGGGCGGGAGACCCAGTACTTC
TRBJ2-7,-,-,TRBV5-6,CASSFGVRSYEQYF,TGTGCCAGCAGCTTTGGTGTCCGCTCCTACGAGCAGTACTTC
TRBJ2-1,-,-,TRBV7-2,CASSPTYNEQFF,TGTGCCAGCAGCCCAACGTACAATGAGCAGTTCTTC
TRBJ2-1,TRBD2,many,TRBV10-3,CAISGSLAGKSYNEQFF,TGTGCCATCAGTGGGTCACTAGCGGGTAAATCCTACAATGAGCAGTTCTTC
TRBJ2-5,TRBD2,medium-sized,TRBV4-1,CASSQVGLAGKETQYF,TGCGCCAGCAGCCAAGTGGGACTAGCGGGTAAAGAGACCCAGTACTTC
TRBJ2-7,-,medium-sized,TRBV11-1,CASSARVSGSEQYF,TGTGCCAGCAGCGCCCGCGTTTCCGGTAGCGAGCAGTACTTC
TRBJ2-7,-,many,TRBV7-2,CASSLWTDSYEQYF,TGTGCCAGCAGCCTTTGGACCGATTCCTACGAGCAGTACTTC
TRBJ2-1,-,few,TRBV9,CASSVGGTLPLSYNEQFF,TGTGCCAGCAGCGTAGGGGGGACCCTACCCCTCTCCTACAATGAGCAGTTCTTC
TRBJ2-7,TRBD1,medium-sized,TRBV7-2,CANSDRDLYEQYF,TGTGCCAACTCTGACAGGGACCTCTACGAGCAGTACTTC
TRBJ2-5,-,many,TRBV7-8,CASNYRGGQETQYF,TGTGCCAGCAACTATAGGGGTGGCCAAGAGACCCAGTACTTC
TRBJ2-5,TRBD2,many,TRBV12-5,CASGFPSSGSRGTQYF,TGTGCTAGTGGTTTTCCCTCTAGCGGGAGTCGTGGGACCCAGTACTTC
TRBJ2-1,-,few,TRBV20-1,CSFQDRSSYNEQFF,TGCAGTTTCCAAGACAGAAGCTCCTACAATGAGCAGTTCTTC